This TCR beta chain emerged from a study of T cell changes during pregnancy in multiple sclerosis. Sequencing was performed with immunoSEQ multiplex PCR; in TCRdb, only in-frame clones are kept and a portion is missing. The table includes around 96,000 clones, 85% to 95% detected once. The material was peripheral blood, obtained in the first trimester of pregnancy. The sequence derives from a female donor with multiple sclerosis, enrolled in a pregnancy study.

Here the CDR3 DNA reads TGTGCCTGGAGTCAGATCACCGGGGAGCTGTTTTTT. Translating gives CAWSQITGELFF. V and J are TRBV30 and TRBJ2-2; D ambiguous. CDR1 and CDR2 (germline): GTSNPN, SVGIG (reference sequence). Trimming took off 2 bases at V and 4 bases at J, with 5 bases between the two ends. CDR3 length equals 12 residues. Based on the CDR3 plus reference TRBV30 and TRBJ2-2, the full variable domain is SQTIHQWPATLVQPVGSPLSLECTVEGTSNPNLYWYRQAAGRGLQLLFYSVGIGQISSEVPQNLSASRPQDRQFILSSKKLLLSDSGFYLCAWSQITGELFFGEGSRLTVL.